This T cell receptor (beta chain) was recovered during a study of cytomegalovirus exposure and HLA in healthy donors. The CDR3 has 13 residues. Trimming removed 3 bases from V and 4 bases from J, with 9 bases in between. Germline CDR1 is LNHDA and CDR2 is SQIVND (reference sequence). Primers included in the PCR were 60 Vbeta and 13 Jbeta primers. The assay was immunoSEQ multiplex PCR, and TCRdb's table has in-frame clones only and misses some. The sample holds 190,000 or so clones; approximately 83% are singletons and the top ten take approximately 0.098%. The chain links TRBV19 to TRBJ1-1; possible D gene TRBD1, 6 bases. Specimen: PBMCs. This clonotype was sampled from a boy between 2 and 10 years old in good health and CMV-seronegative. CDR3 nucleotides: TGTGCCAGTAGTATTCAACAGGGCACTGAAGCTTTCTTT. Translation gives CASSIQQGTEAFF.